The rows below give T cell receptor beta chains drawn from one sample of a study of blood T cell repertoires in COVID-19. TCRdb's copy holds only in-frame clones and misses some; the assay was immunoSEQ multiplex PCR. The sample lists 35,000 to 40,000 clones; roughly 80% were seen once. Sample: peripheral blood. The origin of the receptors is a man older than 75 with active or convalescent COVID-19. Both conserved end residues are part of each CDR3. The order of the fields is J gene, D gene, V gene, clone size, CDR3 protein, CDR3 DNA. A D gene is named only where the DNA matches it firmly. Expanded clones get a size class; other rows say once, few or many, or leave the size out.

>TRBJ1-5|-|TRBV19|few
CASNSYVSNQPQHF
TGTGCCAGTAACTCCTATGTTAGCAATCAGCCCCAGCATTTT
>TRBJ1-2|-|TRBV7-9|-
CASSLVLASANYGYTF
TGTGCCAGCAGCTTAGTTTTGGCATCCGCTAACTATGGCTACACCTTC
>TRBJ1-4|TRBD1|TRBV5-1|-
CASSPTGQGNEKLFF
TGCGCCAGCAGCCCCACGGGACAGGGGAATGAAAAACTGTTTTTT
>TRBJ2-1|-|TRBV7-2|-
CASSAKRISYNEQFF
TGTGCCAGCAGCGCGAAGCGGATAAGTTACAATGAGCAGTTCTTC
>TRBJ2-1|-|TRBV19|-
CASSIRSASSYNEQFF
TGTGCCAGTAGTATACGAAGCGCCAGCTCCTACAATGAGCAGTTCTTC
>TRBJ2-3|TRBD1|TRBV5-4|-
CASSLWGTATDTQYF
TGTGCCAGCAGCTTGTGGGGGACAGCCACAGATACGCAGTATTTT
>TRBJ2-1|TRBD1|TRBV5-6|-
CASSKTGGVDNEQFF
TGTGCCAGCAGCAAGACAGGGGGTGTCGACAATGAGCAGTTCTTC
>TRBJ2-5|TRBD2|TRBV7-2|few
CASSVLGAGVETQYF
TGTGCCAGCTCCGTACTAGGGGCGGGGGTAGAGACCCAGTACTTC
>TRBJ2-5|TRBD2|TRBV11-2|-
CASSLRTSAETQYF
TGTGCCAGCAGCTTAAGGACTAGCGCAGAGACCCAGTACTTC
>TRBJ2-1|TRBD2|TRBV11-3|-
CASSLLAGGLSYNEQFF
TGTGCCAGCAGCTTACTAGCGGGAGGACTGTCCTACAATGAGCAGTTCTTC